This T cell receptor beta chain was found in a study of blood T cell repertoires in COVID-19. Study background: The United States, Italy and Spain were the sources of the acute and convalescent COVID-19 samples. Sources were T cells, B-cell-depleted T cells, or PBMCs; the material itself was cDNA or gDNA.

Under the authors' procedure: Reference gene primers were amplified, and this amplification served to estimate nucleated cell counts. This table comes from immunoSEQ multiplex PCR, and its TCRdb copy is limited to in-frame clones, with some not included. That table is the source of V, J and clone size, and D and trimming were worked out from the DNA. Among 19,000 or so clones, about 89% were seen once, and the ten largest hold 18%. This clone appeared a single time. Germline CDR1 SGHNT, CDR2 YYREEE (reference sequence). The CDR3 length is 15 residues. After removal of 2 bases from V and 2 bases from J, the junction contained 4 bases not matched to a gene.

Sequencing was done on a sample of peripheral blood. The sequence was collected from a man between 65 and 79 years old with active COVID-19. The chain uses TRBV5-4 and TRBJ1-1; 9 nucleotides agree with TRBD1. The chain's CDR3 is CASSLNRGHNTEAFF. In nucleotides, the CDR3 is TGTGCCAGCAGCTTAAACAGGGGGCACAACACTGAAGCTTTCTTT.